These T cell receptor beta chains were read from a single sample in a study of cytomegalovirus exposure and HLA in healthy donors. Measured with immunoSEQ multiplex PCR; TCRdb has only the in-frame clones, and not every one. The table includes approximately 54,000 clones, approximately 89% detected once. Sequenced: PBMCs. All receptors come from a woman younger than 35 in good health and CMV-seropositive. CDR3s include the opening cysteine and the closing phenylalanine or tryptophan. D genes are given only for firm matches. Size is stated for part of the rows, as once, few or many counts, or as a class when the clone is expanded.

J gene: TRBJ1-6
D gene: TRBD1
V gene: TRBV10-2
clone size: few
CDR3 protein: CASIDGDRGRSPLHF
CDR3 DNA: TGCGCCAGCATCGATGGGGACAGGGGTCGGTCACCCCTCCACTTT

J gene: TRBJ1-3
D gene: TRBD1
V gene: TRBV5-1
clone size: many
CDR3 protein: CASSTTGEGNTIYF
CDR3 DNA: TGCGCCAGCAGCACGACAGGGGAAGGAAACACCATATATTTT

J gene: TRBJ1-1
D gene: TRBD1
V gene: TRBV7-3
clone size: .
CDR3 protein: CASSLRDRDTEAFF
CDR3 DNA: TGTGCCAGCAGCTTACGGGACAGGGACACTGAAGCTTTCTTT

J gene: TRBJ1-4
D gene: .
V gene: TRBV6-5
clone size: .
CDR3 protein: CASSVGANEKLFF
CDR3 DNA: TGTGCCAGCAGTGTCGGGGCTAATGAAAAACTGTTTTTT

J gene: TRBJ2-5
D gene: .
V gene: TRBV7-8
clone size: .
CDR3 protein: CASIAGETQYF
CDR3 DNA: TGTGCCAGTATTGCGGGAGAGACCCAGTACTTC

J gene: TRBJ2-3
D gene: .
V gene: TRBV19
clone size: .
CDR3 protein: CASSLRWTPGGSDTQYF
CDR3 DNA: TGTGCCAGTAGTCTCCGATGGACCCCGGGCGGGTCAGATACGCAGTATTTT

J gene: TRBJ2-3
D gene: TRBD2
V gene: TRBV6-5
clone size: .
CDR3 protein: CASSYSWTSSTDTQYF
CDR3 DNA: TGTGCCAGCAGTTACTCGTGGACTAGCAGCACAGATACGCAGTATTTT

J gene: TRBJ2-3
D gene: TRBD2
V gene: TRBV29-1
clone size: .
CDR3 protein: CSVSSGSTDTQYF
CDR3 DNA: TGCAGCGTTTCTAGCGGAAGCACAGATACGCAGTATTTT

J gene: TRBJ2-7
D gene: .
V gene: TRBV5-5
clone size: .
CDR3 protein: CASSLTSAYEQYF
CDR3 DNA: TGTGCCAGCAGCTTAACCAGCGCGTACGAGCAGTACTTC

J gene: TRBJ2-3
D gene: .
V gene: TRBV30
clone size: .
CDR3 protein: CAWSVTYRIPPTSSTDTQYF
CDR3 DNA: TGTGCCTGGAGTGTGACATACAGGATTCCCCCAACATCTAGCACAGATACGCAGTATTTT

J gene: TRBJ2-5
D gene: .
V gene: TRBV6-5
clone size: .
CDR3 protein: CASSAGWETQYF
CDR3 DNA: TGTGCCAGCAGTGCGGGTTGGGAGACCCAGTACTTC

J gene: TRBJ2-7
D gene: .
V gene: TRBV7-2
clone size: .
CDR3 protein: CASSLSRWSYEQYF
CDR3 DNA: TGTGCCAGCAGCTTATCTCGGTGGAGCTACGAGCAGTACTTC